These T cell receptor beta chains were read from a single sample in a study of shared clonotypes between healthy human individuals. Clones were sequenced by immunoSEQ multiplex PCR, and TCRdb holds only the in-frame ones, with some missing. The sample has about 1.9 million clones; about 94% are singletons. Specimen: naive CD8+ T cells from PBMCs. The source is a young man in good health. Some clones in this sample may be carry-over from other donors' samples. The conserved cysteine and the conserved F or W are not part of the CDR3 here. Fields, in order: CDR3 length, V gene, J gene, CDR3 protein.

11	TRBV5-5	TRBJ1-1	ASSGTGDTEAF
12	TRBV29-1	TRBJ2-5	SVLPAGAYETQY
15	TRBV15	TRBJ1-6	ATSRDRTGGRGSPLH
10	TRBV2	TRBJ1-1	ASERSNTEAF
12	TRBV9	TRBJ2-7	ASSAGTGPYEQY
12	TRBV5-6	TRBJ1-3	ASTDGFSGNTIY
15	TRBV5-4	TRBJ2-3	ASSLPRTGRGTDTQY
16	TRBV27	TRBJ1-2	ASSLSGQGQDPNYGYT
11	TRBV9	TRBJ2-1	ASSANPGHEQF
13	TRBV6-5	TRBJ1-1	ASSPIHDSHTEAF
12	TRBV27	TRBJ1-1	ASSVTGMNTEAF
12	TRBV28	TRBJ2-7	ASNSYRGGYEQY
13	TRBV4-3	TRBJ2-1	ASSQDRASYNEQF
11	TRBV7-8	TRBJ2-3	ASSLASADTQY
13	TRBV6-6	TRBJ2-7	ASSYSEGGSYEQY
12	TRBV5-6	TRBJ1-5	ASRYWGRGQPQH
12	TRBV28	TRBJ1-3	ASSLSLKEYTIY
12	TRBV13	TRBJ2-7	ASSFGQASYEQY
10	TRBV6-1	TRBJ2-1	ASIRGWNEQF
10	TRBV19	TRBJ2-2	ASCRGPGELF
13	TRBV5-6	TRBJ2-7	ASTLVREMPDEQY
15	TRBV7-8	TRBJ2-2	ASSLVRQRLNTGELF
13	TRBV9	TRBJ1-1	ASSETGTGNTEAF
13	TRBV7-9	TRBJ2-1	ASSSSYLTYNEQF
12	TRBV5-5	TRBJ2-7	ASSFGSGPYEQY
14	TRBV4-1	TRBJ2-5	ASSQVLREGQETQY
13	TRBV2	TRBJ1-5	ASSGDSYSNQPQH
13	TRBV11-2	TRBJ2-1	ASTPLSPKDNEQF
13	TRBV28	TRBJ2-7	ASSRTVLMSAEQY
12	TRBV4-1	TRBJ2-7	ASSLGTESYEQY
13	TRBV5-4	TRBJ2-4	ASSYDRQDDGFQY
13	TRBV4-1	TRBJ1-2	ASSQILGVNYGYT
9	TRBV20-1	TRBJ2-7	SAAGSREQY
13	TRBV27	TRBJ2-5	ASSFWPTDTETQY
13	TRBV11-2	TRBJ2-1	ASSTGLAGMVEQF
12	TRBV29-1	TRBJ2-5	SVLGAAGEETQY
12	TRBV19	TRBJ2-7	ASSIEPGTGEQY